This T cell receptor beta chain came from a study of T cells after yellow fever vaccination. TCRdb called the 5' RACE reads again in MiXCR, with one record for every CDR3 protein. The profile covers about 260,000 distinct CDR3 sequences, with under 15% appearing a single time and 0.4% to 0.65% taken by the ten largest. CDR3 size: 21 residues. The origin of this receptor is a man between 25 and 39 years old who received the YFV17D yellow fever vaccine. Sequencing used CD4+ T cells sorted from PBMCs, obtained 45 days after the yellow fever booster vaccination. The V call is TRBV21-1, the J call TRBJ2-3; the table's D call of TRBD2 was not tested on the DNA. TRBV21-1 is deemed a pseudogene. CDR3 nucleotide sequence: TGTGCCAGCAGCACTCACCTACGACGCACTAGCGACGGATCTAGCACAGATACGCAGTATTTT. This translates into CASSTHLRRTSDGSSTDTQYF.